The 15 T cell receptor beta chains presented below share a single source sample, sequenced in a study of blood T cell repertoires in COVID-19. Only in-frame clones appear in the TCRdb table, and some are missing; sequencing was by immunoSEQ multiplex PCR. The table records 390,000 or so clones, around 91% of them present only once. Sequenced input: peripheral blood. These receptors were obtained from a man between 18 and 29 years old with active or convalescent COVID-19.

This rearrangement joins TRBV3-1 (or the pseudogene TRBV3-2) to TRBJ1-6; D is perhaps TRBD1 (5 bases). The CDR3 covers 19 residues. Germline V gene data show CDR1 as LGHDT and CDR2 as YNNKEL (reference sequence). The V end lost 1 base, the J end lost 3 bases, and 19 bases lay between the germline ends. In DNA form, the CDR3 reads TGTGCCAGCAGCCAAGTCTCCACCGGGACTGCCCACTATAATTCACCCCTCCACTTT. It encodes CASSQVSTGTAHYNSPLHF.

The chain has TRBV19 and TRBJ1-2, with 8 bases matching TRBD1. CDR1 LNHDA and CDR2 SQIVND come from the germline V gene (reference sequence). The trim removed 6 bases at V and 4 bases at J, leaving 4 bases unmatched. CDR3 length equals 13 residues. The CDR3 here is CASSDGQGYGYTF. CDR3 coding DNA: TGTGCCAGTAGCGACGGACAGGGCTATGGCTACACCTTC.

The chain employs TRBV18 and TRBJ2-2, with 8 positions matching TRBD2. Germline values: CDR1 KGHSH, CDR2 LQKENI. The CDR3 sequence is 16 residues long. Trimming removed 4 bases from V and 4 bases from J; junction bases left unmatched: 8. DNA for the CDR3: TGTGCCAGCTCACTACCAGCGGGAGCCGGCACCGGGGAGCTGTTTTTT. This sequence encodes CASSLPAGAGTGELFF.

This chain links TRBV11-3 with TRBJ2-2; 8 nucleotides match TRBD1. CDR1 SGHNT and CDR2 YENEEA come from the germline V gene. The length of the CDR3 is 14 residues. Trimming cost V 5 bases and J 4 bases; bases outside gene matches: 3. Here the CDR3 reads CASSRQGSTGELFF. The CDR3 nucleotides are TGTGCCAGCAGCCGACAGGGGAGCACCGGGGAGCTGTTTTTT.

This clone is a singleton in its sample. J is TRBJ1-1 and V is TRBV7-8; TRBD1 matches at 8 bases. The CDR3 has 14 amino acids. Trimming at V came to 5 bases and at J to 5 bases, leaving 7 bases not matched to a gene. CDR1 and CDR2 from the germline V gene are SGHVS and FQNEAQ. CDR3 region: CASSPQGALTEAFF. CDR3 DNA sequence: TGTGCCAGCAGCCCCCAGGGGGCACTGACTGAAGCTTTCTTT.

The chain joins TRBV5-5 to TRBJ1-2; D is uncertain. This CDR3 has 14 amino acids. V was pared by 0 bases and J by 1 base, with 7 bases between. CDR1 and CDR2 from the germline V gene are SGHKS and YYEKEE (reference sequence). The CDR3 DNA follows: TGTGCCAGCAGCTTGGCCAGATTTAACTATGGCTACACCTTC. Translation gives CASSLARFNYGYTF.

CDR3 region: CASSVQGNTEAFF. CDR3 sequence (DNA): TGTGCCAGCAGTGTACAGGGGAACACTGAAGCTTTCTTT. V is TRBV6-4 and J is TRBJ1-1, with D tentatively TRBD1 (6 bases). V was trimmed by 4 bases and J by 1 base, leaving 7 bases between them. This CDR3 comprises 13 residues. CDR1 and CDR2 from the germline V gene are MRHNA and SNTAGT.

This sequence joins TRBV7-2 and TRBJ2-3, with TRBD1 matching 7 bases. The V gene's germline CDR1 is SGHTA and CDR2 FQGNSA. The junction had 16 bases not matched to a gene; V was cut back by 2 bases and J by 2 bases. CDR3 size: 19 residues. In DNA, the CDR3 is TGTGCCAGCAGCTTATGGTTCAGTCTTGGGACAGACGACACAGATACGCAGTATTTT. It specifies CASSLWFSLGTDDTDTQYF.

The chain carries TRBV19 and TRBJ1-5, with D unclear. The CDR3 consists of 13 residues. Germline V lookup: CDR1 LNHDA, CDR2 SQIVND (reference sequence). The V gene lost 1 base and the J gene lost 6 bases, with 7 bases spanning the gap. The CDR3 DNA sequence: TGTGCCAGTAGTATAGGGGTAGCTCAGCCCCAGCATTTT. It specifies CASSIGVAQPQHF.

The V gene is TRBV4-3, the J gene TRBJ1-4, with 8 bases matching TRBD1. The V segment lost 1 base and the J segment 8 bases; nucleotides outside the gene matches: 9. Germline CDR1 and CDR2: LGHNA and YSLEER. The CDR3 totals 16 residues. CDR3 nucleotide sequence: TGCGCCAGCAGCCAAGCAAATTTCAGGGGGCACGAAAAACTGTTTTTT. It yields the protein CASSQANFRGHEKLFF.

The chain recombines TRBV11-2 with TRBJ2-1; 12 nucleotides match TRBD2. J lost 6 bases, V lost 4 bases, and 4 bases had no gene match. Germline V gives CDR1 SGHAT, CDR2 FQNNGV. This CDR3 spans 15 amino acids. The CDR3 DNA reads as TGTGCCAGCAGCTGGACTAGCGGGGCTATCAATGAGCAGTTCTTC. This gives the protein CASSWTSGAINEQFF.

The CDR3 reads CASSGTGQRNTIYF. As DNA, the CDR3 is TGCGCCAGCAGTGGAACGGGACAAAGAAACACCATATATTTT. The chain recombines TRBV10-1 with TRBJ1-3; D is possibly TRBD1 (6 bases). Germline-derived CDR1 and CDR2 are WNHNN and SYGVQD (reference sequence). Trimming took 4 bases from V and 5 from J, leaving 12 bases between them. The CDR3 has 14 amino acids.

V and J are TRBV15 and TRBJ2-1; possible D gene TRBD1, 5 bases. V was shortened by 3 bases and J by 8 bases, with 11 bases between the two germline ends. CDR1 and CDR2 from the germline V gene are LNHNV and YYDKDF (reference sequence). The CDR3 consists of 13 residues. Written as DNA, the CDR3 is TGTGCCACCAGCAGCCAGGGTAGGGATGAGCAGTTCTTC. Its protein product is CATSSQGRDEQFF.

The chain recombines TRBV4-1 with TRBJ2-1, with D possibly matching TRBD1 (5 bases). Trimming took 4 bases from V and 6 from J, leaving 10 bases between them. The CDR3 runs to 13 residues. Germline assignment: CDR1 MGHRA and CDR2 YSYEKL. The chain's CDR3 is CASSLETANEQFF. The DNA for the CDR3 is TGCGCCAGCAGCCTCGAGACAGCCAATGAGCAGTTCTTC.

The chain uses TRBV3-1 (or the pseudogene TRBV3-2) and TRBJ2-2; 7 positions agree with TRBD2. This CDR3 has 14 amino acids. In germline, CDR1 is LGHDT, CDR2 YNNKEL (reference sequence). The V and J ends lost 7 bases and 1 base, in that order; junction bases with no gene match: 3. The CDR3, as DNA: TGTGCCAGCACCCTAGCGGTGAACACCGGGGAGCTGTTTTTT. Translating it yields CASTLAVNTGELFF.